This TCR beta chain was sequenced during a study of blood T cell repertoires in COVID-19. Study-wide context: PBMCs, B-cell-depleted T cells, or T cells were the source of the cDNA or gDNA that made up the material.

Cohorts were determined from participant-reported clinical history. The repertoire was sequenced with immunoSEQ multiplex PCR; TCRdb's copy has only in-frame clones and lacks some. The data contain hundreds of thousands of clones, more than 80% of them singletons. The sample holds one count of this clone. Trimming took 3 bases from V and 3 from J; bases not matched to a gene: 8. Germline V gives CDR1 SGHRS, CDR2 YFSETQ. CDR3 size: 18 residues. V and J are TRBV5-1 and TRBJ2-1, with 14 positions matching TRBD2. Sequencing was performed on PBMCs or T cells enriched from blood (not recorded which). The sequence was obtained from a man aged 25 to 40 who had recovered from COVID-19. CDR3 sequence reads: CASSSGTSGRPFYNEQFF. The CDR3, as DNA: TGCGCCAGCAGCTCAGGGACTAGCGGGAGACCGTTCTACAATGAGCAGTTCTTC.